The T cell receptor beta chain under discussion was sequenced for a study of Tregs in tolerant kidney transplant recipients. Study outcomes and limitations: The most relevant donor-specific Treg TCRbeta repertoire apparently came from expansion with activated donor B cells. Few patients were studied, so findings need validation in larger groups. Donor-specific Treg expansion exceeded global Treg expansion in tolerant patients, suggesting antigen drive.

TCRdb keeps only in-frame clones here, not all; method: immunoSEQ multiplex PCR. The table lists under 30,000 clones, with approximately 4.1% in the top ten. Recipients received nonmyeloablative bone marrow transplants from related graft donors, with transient mixed chimerism. Thawed PBMCs were FACS-sorted into unstimulated CD4+CD25+CD127- regulatory T cells, CD4+CD25- non-regulatory cells, CD4 and CD8 cells. V dropped 4 bases and J dropped 3; count of bases not matched to a gene: 12. Germline V CDR1 and CDR2: SGHVS, FNYEAQ. The CDR3 has 17 residues. Regarding this clone: Antigen unknown. Read coverage stops 3 residues before the CDR3 terminus; the germline J gene supplies the remainder.

The source material was CD4+ T cells from blood (PBMCs), sampled 6 months after the transplant. V usage is TRBV7-6 and J usage is TRBJ2-3, with 8 bases identical to TRBD2. The source is a human patient who received a combined kidney and bone marrow transplant. Part of the T cells may come from the graft donor. The CDR3 sequence: CASSYRGLGGRTDTQYF. The DNA read from the CDR3 is TGTGCCAGCAGCTACCGGGGTTTAGGCGGGAGGACAGATACG. Drawing the rest from reference TRBV7-6 and TRBJ2-3, the complete variable domain is GAGVSQSPRYKVTKRGQDVALRCDPISGHVSLYWYRQALGQGPEFLTYFNYEAQQDKSGLPNDRFSAERPEGSISTLTIQRTEQRDSAMYRCASSYRGLGGRTDTQYFGPGTRLTVL.